The rows below give T cell receptor beta chains drawn from one sample of a study of CXCR3-negative and CXCR3-positive naive CD8 T cells. TCRdb re-called the 5' RACE reads; one entry per CDR3 protein, DNA not given. Reported are approximately 100,000 distinct CDR3 sequences; the ten largest clones contain around 0.4%. The source material was naive CXCR3+ CD8+ T cells from blood. Every receptor here comes from a human donor in good health. Some clones in this sample may be carry-over from other donors' samples. Both conserved end residues are part of each CDR3. Fields, in order: V gene, J gene, CDR3 protein.

TRBV2	TRBJ1-1	CASSTDTEAFF
TRBV19	TRBJ2-3	CASSSSTWPDTQYF
TRBV28	TRBJ2-1	CASSFSPKGGSYNEQFF
TRBV6-2/TRBV6-3	TRBJ1-1	CASSYDRLNTEAFF
TRBV20-1	TRBJ2-7	CSASIPRADEQYF
TRBV6-1	TRBJ2-2	CASTGGSTGELFF
TRBV29-1	TRBJ2-7	CSVEEGTGVTYEQYF
TRBV12-5	TRBJ2-1	CASGISLTAEQFF
TRBV7-9	TRBJ2-7	CASSPQVYGVVDEQYF
TRBV20-1	TRBJ2-7	CSASTWDTYEQYF
TRBV7-9	TRBJ2-1	CASSPRGEGPNEQFF
TRBV5-1	TRBJ2-7	CASSFTPGPTYEQYF
TRBV19	TRBJ2-1	CASSYGGAPYNEQFF
TRBV18	TRBJ2-7	CASSPRDRPSYEQYF
TRBV12-3/TRBV12-4	TRBJ2-1	CASSLVGSGYNEQFF